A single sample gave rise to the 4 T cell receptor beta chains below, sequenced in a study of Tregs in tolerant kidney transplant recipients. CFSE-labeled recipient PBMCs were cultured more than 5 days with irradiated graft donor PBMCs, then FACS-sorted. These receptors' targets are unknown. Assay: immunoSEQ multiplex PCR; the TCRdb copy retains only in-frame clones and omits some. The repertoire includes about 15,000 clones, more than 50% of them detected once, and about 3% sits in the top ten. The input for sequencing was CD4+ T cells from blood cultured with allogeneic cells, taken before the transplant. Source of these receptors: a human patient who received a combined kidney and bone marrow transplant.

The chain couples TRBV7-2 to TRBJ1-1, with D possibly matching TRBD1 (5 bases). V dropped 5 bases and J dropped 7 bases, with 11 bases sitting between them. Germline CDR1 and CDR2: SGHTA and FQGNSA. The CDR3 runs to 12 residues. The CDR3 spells CASSPGRVEAFF. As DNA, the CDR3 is TGTGCCAGCAGCCCTGGCAGGGTTGAAGCTTTCTTT.

The DNA for the CDR3 is TGTGCCAGCAGCTTATCTAGCGGGAAGCGGCAGTTCTTC. Its translation: CASSLSSGKRQFF. The V call is TRBV7-3, the J call TRBJ2-1; TRBD2 agrees at 9 bases. The V segment lost 2 bases and the J segment 12 bases; nucleotides outside the gene matches: 5. CDR3 length: 13 residues. In germline, CDR1 is SGHTA, CDR2 FQGTGA.

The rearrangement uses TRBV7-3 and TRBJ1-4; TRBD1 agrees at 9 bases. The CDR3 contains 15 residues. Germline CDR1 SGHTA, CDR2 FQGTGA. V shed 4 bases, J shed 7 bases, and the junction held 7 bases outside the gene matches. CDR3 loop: CASSSNRGRGEKLFF. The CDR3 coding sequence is TGTGCCAGCAGCTCCAACAGGGGGCGCGGTGAAAAACTGTTTTTT.

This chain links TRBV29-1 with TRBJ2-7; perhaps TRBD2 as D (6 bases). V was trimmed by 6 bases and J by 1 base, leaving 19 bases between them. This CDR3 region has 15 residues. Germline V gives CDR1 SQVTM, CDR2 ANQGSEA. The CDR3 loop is CSVDKRGGGSYEQYF. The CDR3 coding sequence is TGCAGCGTGGATAAAAGGGGAGGTGGTTCCTACGAGCAGTACTTC.